One sample yielded the 12 T cell receptor beta chains listed below, sequenced in a study of blood T cells in healthy people across ages. PCR was performed a second time for about 6 to 12 cycles using a sample-barcoded 5' primer and a J-beta primer mix. In TCRdb, the 5' RACE reads were re-called with MiXCR into one record per CDR3 protein. The sample lists about 930,000 distinct CDR3 sequences; under 35% were seen once. These data also formed part of another study, on T cells of mothers and their children.

The sample was blood. The receptors stem from a woman in her thirties or forties in good health.

This clonotype has a count of ten or more. The chain uses TRBV18 and TRBJ1-2; D call uncertain. CDR3 size: 16 residues. V lost 2 bases to trimming and J lost 0 bases, with 13 bases between them. Germline-derived CDR1 and CDR2 are KGHSH and LQKENI. The CDR3 DNA is TGTGCCAGCTCACCAGTCTCCCGTCAGGCTAACTATGGCTACACCTTC. Its protein product is CASSPVSRQANYGYTF.

This clonotype was observed a few times. The V and J genes are TRBV12-3 or TRBV12-4 and TRBJ2-1; the D gene could be TRBD1 or TRBD2 (5 bases each). Trimming shortened V by 7 bases and J by 4 bases, and 14 bases separated the two germline ends. This CDR3 region has 14 residues. The CDR3 DNA is TGTGCCAGCATTCCCCGGGACGCTTACAATGAGCAGTTCTTC. Its protein is CASIPRDAYNEQFF.

This clonotype was seen only a few times. The chain employs TRBV25-1 and TRBJ1-4; D unclear. V was clipped by 9 bases and J by 8 bases, with 16 bases between them. Germline loops: CDR1 MGHDK, CDR2 SYGVNS. CDR3 size: 13 residues. The CDR3: CASQRAPKEKLFF. The CDR3, as DNA: TGTGCCAGTCAGCGGGCCCCGAAGGAAAAACTGTTTTTT.

This clonotype was detected only a few times. This sequence joins TRBV6-1 and TRBJ2-7; 14 bases fit TRBD2. Germline V gives CDR1 MNHNS, CDR2 SASEGT. The ends lost 1 base at V and 5 bases at J; junction bases unmatched: 1. The CDR3 is made up of 15 amino acids. CDR3 sequence reads: CASSEGTSGGHEQYF. CDR3 DNA sequence: TGTGCCAGCAGTGAAGGGACTAGCGGGGGGCACGAGCAGTACTTC.

This clonotype was counted a few times. The rearrangement uses TRBV20-1 and TRBJ2-1; D possibly corresponds to TRBD2 (5 bases). Germline CDR1 is DFQATT and CDR2 is SNEGSKA (reference sequence). Deletions cut 3 bases from V and 1 base from J, with 7 bases between. This CDR3 contains 13 residues. The CDR3 sequence is CSASGKSYNEQFF. The CDR3 DNA is TGCAGTGCTAGCGGGAAGTCCTACAATGAGCAGTTCTTC.

The chain recombines TRBV5-1 with TRBJ2-7; D not certain. The length of the CDR3 is 13 residues. CDR1 and CDR2 (germline): SGHRS, YFSETQ. The V end lost 5 bases, the J end lost 1 base, and 10 bases lay between the germline ends. This CDR3 is CASSEGISYEQYF. The CDR3 nucleotides are TGCGCCAGCAGTGAAGGGATATCCTACGAGCAGTACTTC.

This clonotype has more than one count but fewer than ten. V is TRBV7-9 and J is TRBJ2-1; D tentatively fits TRBD1 or TRBD2 (5 bases each). V lost 6 bases to trimming and J lost 5 bases, with 17 bases between them. The germline CDR1 and CDR2 sequences are SEHNR and FQNEAQ (reference sequence). The CDR3 runs to 15 residues. The DNA of the CDR3 is TGTGCCAGCAGACCCGGAGAGGGGCTAGACAATGAGCAGTTCTTC. Amino acid sequence: CASRPGEGLDNEQFF.

The rearrangement uses TRBV24-1 and TRBJ2-3; 8 bases match TRBD1. Germline assignment: CDR1 KGHDR and CDR2 SFDVKD. This CDR3 region has 15 residues. V gave up 7 bases and J gave up 2 bases; unmatched junction bases: 7. The CDR3 coding sequence is TGTGCCACCAGCGGTAACAGGGGGAACACAGATACGCAGTATTTT. Translation gives CATSGNRGNTDTQYF.

This chain uses TRBV3-1 with TRBJ1-1; D is unresolved. The V gene's germline CDR1 is LGHDT and CDR2 YNNKEL (reference sequence). Trimming took 1 base from V and 0 from J, leaving 9 bases between them. This CDR3 has 15 amino acids. The CDR3 DNA sequence: TGTGCCAGCAGCCAAGGAGCGCAGATGAACACTGAAGCTTTCTTT. Protein: CASSQGAQMNTEAFF.

The V call is TRBV29-1, the J call TRBJ1-2; unclear D gene. This CDR3 has 13 residues. V was cut by 3 bases and J by 7 bases, with 15 bases left in between. Germline loops: CDR1 SQVTM, CDR2 ANQGSEA. This chain's CDR3 is CSVDEGQLFGYTF. The CDR3 DNA is TGCAGCGTTGATGAGGGTCAACTATTTGGCTACACCTTC.

The chain links TRBV6-6 to TRBJ2-1; D possibly corresponds to TRBD2 (6 bases). Trimming stripped 7 bases from V and 10 bases from J, with 17 bases between. Germline CDR1 and CDR2: MNHNY and SVGAGI (reference sequence). The CDR3 loop spans 13 amino acids. This CDR3 is CASNSARGGEQFF. The DNA for the CDR3 is TGTGCCAGCAATTCCGCTAGGGGAGGCGAGCAGTTCTTC.

This clonotype has at least ten counts. V is TRBV7-2 and J is TRBJ2-1; 7 bases line up with TRBD2. V lost 1 base to trimming and J lost 6 bases; unmatched junction nucleotides: 6. Germline V gene sequence: CDR1 SGHTA, CDR2 FQGNSA. The CDR3 has 15 amino acids. CDR3 in amino acids: CASSLGPSGVNEQFF. In DNA, the CDR3 is TGTGCCAGCAGCTTAGGGCCCAGCGGGGTCAATGAGCAGTTCTTC.